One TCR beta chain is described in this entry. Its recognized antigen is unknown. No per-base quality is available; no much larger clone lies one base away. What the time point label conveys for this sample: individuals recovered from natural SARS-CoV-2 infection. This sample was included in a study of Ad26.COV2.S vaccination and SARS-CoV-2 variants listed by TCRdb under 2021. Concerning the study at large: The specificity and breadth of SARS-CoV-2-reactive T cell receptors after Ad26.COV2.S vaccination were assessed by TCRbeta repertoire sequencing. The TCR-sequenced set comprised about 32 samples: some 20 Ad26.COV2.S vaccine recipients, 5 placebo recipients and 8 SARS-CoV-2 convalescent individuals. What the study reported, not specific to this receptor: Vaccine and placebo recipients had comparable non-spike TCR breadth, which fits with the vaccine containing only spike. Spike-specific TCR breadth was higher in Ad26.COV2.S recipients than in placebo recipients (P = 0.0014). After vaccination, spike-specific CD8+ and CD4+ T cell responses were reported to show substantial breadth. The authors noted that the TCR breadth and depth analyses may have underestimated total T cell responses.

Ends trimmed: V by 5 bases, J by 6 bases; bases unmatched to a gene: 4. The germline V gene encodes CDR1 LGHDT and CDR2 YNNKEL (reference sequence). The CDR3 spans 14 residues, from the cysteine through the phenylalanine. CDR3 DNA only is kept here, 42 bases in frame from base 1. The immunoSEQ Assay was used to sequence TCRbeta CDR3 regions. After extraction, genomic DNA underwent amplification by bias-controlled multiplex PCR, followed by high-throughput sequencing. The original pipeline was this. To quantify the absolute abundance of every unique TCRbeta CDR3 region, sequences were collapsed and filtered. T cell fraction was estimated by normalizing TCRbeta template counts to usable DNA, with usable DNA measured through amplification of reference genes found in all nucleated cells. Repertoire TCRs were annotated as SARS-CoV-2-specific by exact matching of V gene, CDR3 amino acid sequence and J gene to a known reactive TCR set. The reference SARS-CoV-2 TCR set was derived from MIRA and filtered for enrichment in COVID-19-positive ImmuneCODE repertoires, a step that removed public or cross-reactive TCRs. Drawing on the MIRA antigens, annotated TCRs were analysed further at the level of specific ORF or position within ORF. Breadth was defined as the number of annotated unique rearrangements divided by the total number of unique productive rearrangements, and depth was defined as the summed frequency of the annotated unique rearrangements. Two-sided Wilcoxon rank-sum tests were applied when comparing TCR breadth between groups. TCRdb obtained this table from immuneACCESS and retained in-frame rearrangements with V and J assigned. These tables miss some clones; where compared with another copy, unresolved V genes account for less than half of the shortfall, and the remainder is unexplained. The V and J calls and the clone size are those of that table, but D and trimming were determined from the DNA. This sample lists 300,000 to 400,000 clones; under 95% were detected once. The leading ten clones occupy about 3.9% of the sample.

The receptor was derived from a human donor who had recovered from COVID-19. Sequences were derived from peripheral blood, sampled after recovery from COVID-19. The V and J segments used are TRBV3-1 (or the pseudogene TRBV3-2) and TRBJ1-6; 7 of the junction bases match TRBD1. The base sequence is TGTGCCAGCAGCGCACGACAGGGTAATTCACCCCTCCACTTT. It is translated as CASSARQGNSPLHF.